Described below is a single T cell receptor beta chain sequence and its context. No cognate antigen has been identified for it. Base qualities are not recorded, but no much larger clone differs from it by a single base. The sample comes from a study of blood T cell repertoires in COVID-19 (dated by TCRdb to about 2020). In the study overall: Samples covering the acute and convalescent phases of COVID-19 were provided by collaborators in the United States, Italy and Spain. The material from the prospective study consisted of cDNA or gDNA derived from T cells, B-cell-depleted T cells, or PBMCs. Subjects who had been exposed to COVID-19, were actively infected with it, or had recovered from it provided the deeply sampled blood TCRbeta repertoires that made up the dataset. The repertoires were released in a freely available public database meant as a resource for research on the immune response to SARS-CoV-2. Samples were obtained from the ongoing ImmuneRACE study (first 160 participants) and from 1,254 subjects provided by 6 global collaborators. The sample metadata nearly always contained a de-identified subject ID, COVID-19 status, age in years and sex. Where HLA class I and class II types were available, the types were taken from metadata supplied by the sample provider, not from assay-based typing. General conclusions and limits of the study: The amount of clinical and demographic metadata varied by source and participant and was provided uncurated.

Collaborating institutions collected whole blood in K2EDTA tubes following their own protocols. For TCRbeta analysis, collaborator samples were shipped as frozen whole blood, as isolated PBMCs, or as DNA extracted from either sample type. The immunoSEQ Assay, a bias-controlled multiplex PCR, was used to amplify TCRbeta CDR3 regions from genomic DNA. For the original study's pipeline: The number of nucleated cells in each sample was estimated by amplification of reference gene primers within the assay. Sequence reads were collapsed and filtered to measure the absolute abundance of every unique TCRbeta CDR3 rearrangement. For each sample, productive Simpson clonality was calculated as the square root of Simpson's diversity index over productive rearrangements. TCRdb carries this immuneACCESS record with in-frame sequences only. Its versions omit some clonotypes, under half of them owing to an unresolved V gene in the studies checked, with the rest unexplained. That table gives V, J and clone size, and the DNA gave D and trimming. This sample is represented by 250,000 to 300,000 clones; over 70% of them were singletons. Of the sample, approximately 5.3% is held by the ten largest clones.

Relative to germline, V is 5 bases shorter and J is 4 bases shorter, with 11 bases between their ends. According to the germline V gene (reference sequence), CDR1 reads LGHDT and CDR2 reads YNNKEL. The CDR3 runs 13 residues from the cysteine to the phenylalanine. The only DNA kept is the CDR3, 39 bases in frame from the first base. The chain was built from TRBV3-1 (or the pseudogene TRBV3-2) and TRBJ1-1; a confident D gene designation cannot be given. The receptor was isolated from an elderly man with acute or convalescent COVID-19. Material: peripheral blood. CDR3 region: CASSLVGGTEAFF. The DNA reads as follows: TGTGCCAGCAGCTTAGTAGGCGGCACTGAAGCTTTCTTT.